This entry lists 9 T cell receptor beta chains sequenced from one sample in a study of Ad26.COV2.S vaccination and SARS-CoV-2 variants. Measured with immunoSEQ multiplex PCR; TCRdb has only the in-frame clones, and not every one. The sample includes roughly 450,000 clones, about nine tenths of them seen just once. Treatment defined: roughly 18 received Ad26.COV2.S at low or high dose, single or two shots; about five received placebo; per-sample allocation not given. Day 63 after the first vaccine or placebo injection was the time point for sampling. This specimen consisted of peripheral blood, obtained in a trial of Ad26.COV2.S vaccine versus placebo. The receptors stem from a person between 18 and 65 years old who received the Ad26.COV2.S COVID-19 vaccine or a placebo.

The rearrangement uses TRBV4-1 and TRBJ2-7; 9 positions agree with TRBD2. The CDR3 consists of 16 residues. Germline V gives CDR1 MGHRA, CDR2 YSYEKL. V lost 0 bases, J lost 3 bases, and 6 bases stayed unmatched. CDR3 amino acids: CASSQDGSGRIYEQYF. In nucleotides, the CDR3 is TGCGCCAGCAGCCAAGATGGAAGCGGGAGGATCTACGAGCAGTACTTC.

The CDR3 DNA is TGTGCCAGCAGTGACTCGGCATATTCCACAGATACGCAGTATTTT. This codes for CASSDSAYSTDTQYF. The chain carries TRBV6-4 and TRBJ2-3, with unresolved D. The CDR3 runs to 15 residues. The V end lost 0 bases, the J end lost 2 bases, and 9 bases lay between the germline ends. Germline V gene data show CDR1 as MRHNA and CDR2 as SNTAGT.

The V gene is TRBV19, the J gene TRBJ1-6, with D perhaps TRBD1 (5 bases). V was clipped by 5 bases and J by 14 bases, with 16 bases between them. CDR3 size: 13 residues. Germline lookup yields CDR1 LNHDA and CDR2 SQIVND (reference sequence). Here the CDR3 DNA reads TGTGCCAGTAGTCCCCGGGAGGCGGGGGCCCTCCACTTT. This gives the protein CASSPREAGALHF.

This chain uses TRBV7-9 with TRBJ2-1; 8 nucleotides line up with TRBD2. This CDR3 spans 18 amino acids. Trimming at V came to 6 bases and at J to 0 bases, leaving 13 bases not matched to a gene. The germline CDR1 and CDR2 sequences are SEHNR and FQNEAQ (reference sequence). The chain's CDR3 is CASSGGLAGLISYNEQFF. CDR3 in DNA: TGTGCCAGCAGTGGAGGATTAGCGGGGCTAATCTCCTACAATGAGCAGTTCTTC.

CDR3 sequence reads: CASSQDLRTGNTGELFF. CDR3 DNA: TGTGCCAGCAGCCAAGATCTGCGGACAGGGAACACCGGGGAGCTGTTTTTT. The gene calls are TRBV3-1 (or the pseudogene TRBV3-2) and TRBJ2-2, with 7 bases lining up with TRBD1. Germline CDR1 and CDR2: LGHDT and YNNKEL (reference sequence). The J segment lost 1 base and the V segment lost 0 bases, leaving 5 bases of the junction unmatched. This CDR3 region has 17 residues.

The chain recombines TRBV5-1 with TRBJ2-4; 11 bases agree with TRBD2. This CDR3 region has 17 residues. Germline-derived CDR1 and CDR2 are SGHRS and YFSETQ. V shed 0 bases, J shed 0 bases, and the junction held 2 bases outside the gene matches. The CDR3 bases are TGCGCCAGCAGCTTGGGACTAGCGGGGTTAGCCAAAAACATTCAGTACTTC. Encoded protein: CASSLGLAGLAKNIQYF.

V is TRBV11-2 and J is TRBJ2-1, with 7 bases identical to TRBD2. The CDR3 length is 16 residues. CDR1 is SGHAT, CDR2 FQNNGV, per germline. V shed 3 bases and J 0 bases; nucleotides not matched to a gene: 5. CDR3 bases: TGTGCCAGCAGCTTCAATAGCGGGCCCTCCTACAATGAGCAGTTCTTC. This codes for CASSFNSGPSYNEQFF. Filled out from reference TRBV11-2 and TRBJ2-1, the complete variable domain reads EAGVAQSPRYKIIEKRQSVAFWCNPISGHATLYWYQQILGQGPKLLIQFQNNGVVDDSQLPKDRFSAERLKGVDSTLKIQPAKLEDSAVYLCASSFNSGPSYNEQFFGPGTRLTVL.

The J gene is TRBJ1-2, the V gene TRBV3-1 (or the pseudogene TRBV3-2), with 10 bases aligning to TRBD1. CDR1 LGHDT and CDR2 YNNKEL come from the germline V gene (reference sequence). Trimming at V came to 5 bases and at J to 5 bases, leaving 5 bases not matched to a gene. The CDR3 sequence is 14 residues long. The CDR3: CASSSDRGRYGYTF. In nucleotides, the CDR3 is TGTGCCAGCAGCTCGGACAGGGGGAGGTATGGCTACACCTTC.

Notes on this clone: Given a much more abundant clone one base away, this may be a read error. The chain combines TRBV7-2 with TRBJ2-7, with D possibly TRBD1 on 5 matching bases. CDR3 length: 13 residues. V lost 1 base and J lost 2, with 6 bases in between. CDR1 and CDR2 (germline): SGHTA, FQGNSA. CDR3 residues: CASSLGTTYEQYF. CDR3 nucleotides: TGTGCCAGCAGCTTAGGGACAACCTACGAGCAGTACTTC.